Sequencing of this T cell receptor beta chain was carried out in a study of response to subunit inactivated influenza vaccine. TCRdb re-analysed the RT-PCR reads in MiXCR, keeping a single row per CDR3 protein. The sample holds around 710,000 distinct CDR3 sequences, more than 11% seen once. CDR1 and CDR2 (germline): SEHNR, FQNEAQ (reference sequence). The CDR3 runs 16 residues. J was trimmed by 1 base and V by 4 bases; bases with no gene match: 3. The J gene is TRBJ2-3, the V gene TRBV7-9; 12 bases match TRBD2. This TCR came from a man aged 45 to 65 who received an inactivated influenza vaccine. Sequencing was performed on PBMCs from blood, taken about 14 days before vaccination. The CDR3 sequence is CASSWRTSGGTDTQYF. The CDR3 DNA follows: TGTGCCAGCAGCTGGAGGACTAGCGGGGGCACAGATACGCAGTATTTT.